These 14 T cell receptor beta chains came from one sample sequenced in a study of blood T cells in healthy people across ages. The authors ran a second PCR of about 6 to 11 cycles using a sample-barcoded 5' primer and a J-beta primer mix. TCRdb itself ran the 5' RACE reads through MiXCR, one entry per CDR3 protein. The sample yields about a million distinct CDR3 sequences, 30% to 40% seen once. Sequencing was carried out using blood. The receptor set was obtained from a man aged 18 to 35 in good health.

V is TRBV4-2 and J is TRBJ2-1, with D possibly TRBD1 on 6 matching bases. The CDR3 totals 17 residues. V lost 4 bases to trimming and J lost 0 bases, with 16 bases between them. Germline assignment: CDR1 LGHNA and CDR2 YNFKEQ. CDR3: CASSLDSTGHSYNEQFF. The CDR3, as DNA: TGTGCCAGCAGCCTGGACTCGACAGGTCACTCCTACAATGAGCAGTTCTTC.

The rearrangement joins TRBV28 to TRBJ1-2, with TRBD1 as a possible D gene (5 bases). Germline V gene lookup returns CDR1 MDHEN and CDR2 SYDVKM. This CDR3 region has 13 residues. With 11 bases removed from V and 4 bases from J, the gap between germline ends came to 17 bases. The chain's CDR3 is CALGAGPGYGYTF. The CDR3 region has the DNA TGTGCCCTAGGGGCGGGTCCGGGCTATGGCTACACCTTC.

This chain links TRBV12-3 or TRBV12-4 with TRBJ2-7; tentative D call: TRBD2 (6 bases). With 3 bases removed from V and 0 bases from J, the gap between germline ends came to 12 bases. This CDR3 region has 15 residues. CDR3 DNA: TGTGCCAGCAGTTTTGGGGGGTCCAGCTCCTACGAGCAGTACTTC. It yields the protein CASSFGGSSSYEQYF.

The chain joins TRBV4-3 to TRBJ2-1, with 10 bases lining up with TRBD1. V dropped 2 bases and J dropped 9; count of bases not matched to a gene: 10. There are 16 residues in the CDR3. Germline V CDR1 and CDR2: LGHNA, YSLEER. The chain's CDR3 is CASSQISGQGSCEQFF. CDR3 nucleotide sequence: TGCGCCAGCAGCCAAATTTCGGGACAGGGGTCCTGTGAGCAGTTCTTC.

The table lists this clonotype with many counts. This chain uses TRBV10-3 with TRBJ1-4; D gene unclear. V gave up 2 bases and J gave up 0 bases, with 13 bases separating them. The CDR3 is 17 residues long. The V gene's germline CDR1 is ENHRY and CDR2 SYGVKD. CDR3 sequence (DNA): TGTGCCATCAGTGAGAAGGGCGGCTTTGCAACTAATGAAAAACTGTTTTTT. Translating gives CAISEKGGFATNEKLFF.

This clonotype was found many times. The chain has TRBV28 and TRBJ1-6; the D gene is possibly TRBD1 (5 bases). The CDR3 loop spans 14 amino acids. Trimming took off 2 bases at V and 7 bases at J, with 9 bases between the two ends. CDR1 is MDHEN and CDR2 is SYDVKM in the germline V gene. The CDR3 protein is CASSLRGGNSPLHF. CDR3 in DNA: TGTGCCAGCAGTTTAAGGGGTGGCAATTCACCCCTCCACTTT.

The table lists this clonotype with a count of one. The chain employs TRBV7-2 and TRBJ2-7; tentative D call: TRBD2 (5 bases). The J call may be in error: the DNA end matches TRBJ2-5 better. Germline V gives CDR1 SGHTA, CDR2 FQGNSA. The CDR3 runs 17 residues. The CDR3 spells CASSRNAGDYRRETQYF. CDR3 nucleotides: TGTGCCAGCAGCCGTAACGCTGGCGACTATAGGAGAGAGACCCAGTACTTC.

This clonotype came up a few times. V is TRBV6-2 or TRBV6-3 and J is TRBJ2-3; 8 nucleotides align to TRBD2. The CDR3 totals 15 residues. J lost 1 base, V lost 2 bases, and 2 bases had no gene match. Germline V gives CDR1 MNHEY, CDR2 SVGEGT. CDR3 protein: CASSYKLAGTDTQYF. CDR3 nucleotide sequence: TGTGCCAGCAGTTACAAACTAGCGGGCACAGATACGCAGTATTTT.

This clonotype was seen only a few times. This chain uses TRBV11-2 with TRBJ1-2, with 8 bases that match TRBD1. There are 14 residues in the CDR3. The germline CDR1 and CDR2 sequences are SGHAT and FQNNGV. Trimming took 5 bases from V and 8 from J; bases not matched to a gene: 10. The CDR3 here is CASSLRKTGEGYTF. The CDR3 nucleotides read TGTGCCAGCAGCCTGAGAAAGACAGGGGAAGGCTACACCTTC.

This clonotype was counted between two and nine times. The chain has TRBV4-1 and TRBJ2-5, with D perhaps TRBD1 (5 bases). CDR3 length: 16 amino acids. In germline, CDR1 is MGHRA, CDR2 YSYEKL. V lost 0 bases to trimming and J lost 2 bases, with 13 bases between them. For the CDR3, the DNA is TGCGCCAGCAGCCAAGATATGGGCAGGGATCAAGAGACCCAGTACTTC. Protein product: CASSQDMGRDQETQYF.

This chain joins TRBV20-1 and TRBJ1-2, with TRBD1 matching over 8 bases. In germline, CDR1 is DFQATT, CDR2 SNEGSKA (reference sequence). Unmatched junction bases numbered 7, after V lost 5 bases and J lost 5 bases. This CDR3 is 13 amino acids long. Here the CDR3 reads CSAAAGGGYGYTF. As DNA, the CDR3 is TGCAGTGCTGCCGCAGGGGGCGGTTATGGCTACACCTTC.

This clonotype showed up just a few times. CDR3: CASSPGVREGNQPQHF. CDR3 coding DNA: TGCGCCAGCAGCCCTGGGGTCAGGGAAGGCAATCAGCCCCAGCATTTT. The rearrangement links TRBV5-1 to TRBJ1-5, with D tentatively TRBD1 (5 bases). Germline V gene data show CDR1 as SGHRS and CDR2 as YFSETQ. The CDR3 contains 16 residues. Deletions cut 4 bases from V and 2 bases from J, with 16 bases between.

V usage is TRBV6-1 and J usage is TRBJ2-6; D call uncertain. Germline V lookup: CDR1 MNHNS, CDR2 SASEGT. The CDR3 is 16 amino acids. Deletions cut 8 bases from V and 0 bases from J, with 14 bases between. Here the CDR3 DNA reads TGTGCCAGCTGGATGGCTCCTGACTCTGGGGCCAACGTCCTGACTTTC. This encodes CASWMAPDSGANVLTF.

The V gene is TRBV27, the J gene TRBJ2-5; D gene uncertain. The V gene lost 2 bases and the J gene lost 7 bases, with 14 bases spanning the gap. The CDR3 loop spans 14 amino acids. CDR1 is MNHEY and CDR2 is SMNVEV in the germline V gene (reference sequence). CDR3 sequence (DNA): TGTGCCAGCAGTTTAAGGAGCGCGAGGTTGACCCAGTACTTC. Its protein product is CASSLRSARLTQYF.